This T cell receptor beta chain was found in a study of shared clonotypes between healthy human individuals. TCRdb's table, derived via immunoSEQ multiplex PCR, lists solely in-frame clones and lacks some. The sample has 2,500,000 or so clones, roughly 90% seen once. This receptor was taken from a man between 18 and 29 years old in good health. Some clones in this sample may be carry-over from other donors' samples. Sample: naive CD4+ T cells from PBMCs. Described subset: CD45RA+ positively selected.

Here the CDR3 DNA reads TGTGCCATCAGTGAGTCAAGACAGGAGAACTATGGCTACACCTTC. Amino acids: CAISESRQENYGYTF. This chain links TRBV10-3 with TRBJ1-2, with a tentative D call TRBD1 (6 bases). Germline assignment: CDR1 ENHRY and CDR2 SYGVKD. V lost 0 bases and J lost 2, with 10 bases in between. The CDR3 has 15 residues.